These 16 T cell receptor beta chains were all obtained from the same sample, sequenced in a study of cytomegalovirus exposure and HLA in healthy donors. 13 Jbeta primers and 60 Vbeta primers were used for the PCR. Repertoires were generated with immunoSEQ multiplex PCR, while TCRdb's copy carries only in-frame clones and drops some. In all, the sample yields about 160,000 clones. The material sequenced was PBMCs. The source of these receptors is a woman aged 60-70 years in good health and CMV-seronegative.

Worth noting for this clone: In this CDR3 the conserved last residue, phenylalanine or tryptophan, is missing, so a read error is likely. V usage is TRBV6-5 and J usage is TRBJ1-2; D uncertain. CDR3 size: 14 residues. The V gene's germline CDR1 is MNHEY and CDR2 SVGAGI. V gave up 2 bases and J gave up 3 bases, with 10 bases separating them. CDR3 in amino acids: CASSYGDIDYGYTI. CDR3 bases: TGTGCCAGCAGTTACGGGGATATCGACTATGGCTACACCATC.

V usage is TRBV2 and J usage is TRBJ1-2; 11 bases map to TRBD1. The CDR3 is made up of 15 amino acids. The ends lost 5 bases at V and 4 bases at J; junction bases unmatched: 6. Germline assignment: CDR1 SNHLY and CDR2 FYNNEI. This chain's CDR3 is CASSWDRGSPYGYTF. The CDR3 DNA follows: TGTGCCAGCAGTTGGGACAGGGGGTCCCCCTATGGCTACACCTTC.

V is TRBV2 and J is TRBJ2-7; D possibly corresponds to TRBD2 (6 bases). The length of the CDR3 is 14 residues. In germline, CDR1 is SNHLY, CDR2 FYNNEI. V was pared by 6 bases and J by 3 bases, with 15 bases between. The CDR3, as DNA: TGTGCCAGCAGCTCTTCAACTAGCATCTACGAGCAGTACTTC. Translated: CASSSSTSIYEQYF. The complete variable domain, with remaining parts taken from reference TRBV2 and TRBJ2-7, reads EPEVTQTPSHQVTQMGQEVILRCVPISNHLYFYWYRQILGQKVEFLVSFYNNEISEKSEIFDDQFSVERPDGSNFTLKIRSTKLEDSAMYFCASSSSTSIYEQYFGPGTRLTVT.

This chain links TRBV11-2 with TRBJ1-1, with D possibly matching TRBD1 (6 bases). From germline, CDR1 is SGHAT and CDR2 FQNNGV. CDR3 length: 17 residues. Trimming removed 5 bases at V and 1 base at J, with 20 bases between. The CDR3 region has the DNA TGTGCCAGCAGCACGGGAGGGGGGGTCTTAGGGAACACTGAAGCTTTCTTT. Protein: CASSTGGGVLGNTEAFF.

The rearrangement joins TRBV7-2 to TRBJ2-7, with a tentative D call TRBD2 (5 bases). V was shortened by 5 bases and J by 0 bases, with 14 bases between the two germline ends. This CDR3 comprises 15 residues. Looked up from germline, CDR1 is SGHTA and CDR2 is FQGNSA. CDR3 DNA sequence: TGTGCCAGCAGCCCGCGGGCCAGGAGCTCCTACGAGCAGTACTTC. Translation: CASSPRARSSYEQYF.

This chain links TRBV5-1 with TRBJ2-3, with 8 bases matching TRBD2. Germline assignment: CDR1 SGHRS and CDR2 YFSETQ. The CDR3 has 16 residues. The ends lost 0 bases at V and 4 bases at J; junction bases unmatched: 7. The CDR3 nucleotides are TGCGCCAGCAGCTTGGTACTAGCGGAGGGGGCAGATACGCAGTATTTT. It is translated as CASSLVLAEGADTQYF. The full variable domain, its missing parts supplied by reference TRBV5-1 and TRBJ2-3, is KAGVTQTPRYLIKTRGQQVTLSCSPISGHRSVSWYQQTPGQGLQFLFEYFSETQRNKGNFPGRFSGRQFSNSRSEMNVSTLELGDSALYLCASSLVLAEGADTQYFGPGTRLTVL.

This chain joins TRBV12-5 and TRBJ2-5, with D perhaps TRBD1 (5 bases). From germline, CDR1 is LGHNT and CDR2 FRNRAP. This CDR3 is 13 amino acids long. V was clipped by 5 bases and J by 2 bases, with 9 bases between them. CDR3 amino acids: CASGKSGQETQYF. The CDR3 DNA reads TGTGCTAGTGGTAAATCAGGGCAAGAGACCCAGTACTTC.

The CDR3 loop is CASSIRGGVFYGYTF. The DNA for the CDR3 is TGTGCCAGTAGTATAAGAGGAGGAGTTTTCTATGGCTACACCTTC. The V call is TRBV19, the J call TRBJ1-2; D is unclear. V was shortened by 2 bases and J by 4 bases, with 14 bases between the two germline ends. The CDR3 spans 15 residues. Germline CDR1 LNHDA, CDR2 SQIVND (reference sequence).

V gene TRBV2 combines with J gene TRBJ1-4; 11 positions agree with TRBD1. The CDR3 length is 17 residues. CDR1 and CDR2 (germline): SNHLY, FYNNEI. V shed 5 bases, J shed 6 bases, and the junction held 11 bases outside the gene matches. As DNA, the CDR3 is TGTGCCAGCAGTCTACGGACAGGGGGCGTACGTGATGAAAAACTGTTTTTT. It codes for CASSLRTGGVRDEKLFF.

Of note for this clone: Distinct nucleotide sequences in the sample also encode this CDR3. This chain joins TRBV5-1 and TRBJ1-1; TRBD1 aligns across 8 bases. Unmatched junction bases numbered 6, after V lost 3 bases and J lost 5 bases. CDR1 and CDR2 from the germline V gene are SGHRS and YFSETQ. This CDR3 has 14 residues. The CDR3 nucleotides are TGCGCCAGCAGCTCCACAGGGGGGAGGACTGAAGCTTTCTTT. Translation gives CASSSTGGRTEAFF.

The rearrangement uses TRBV5-1 and TRBJ1-5; 7 bases are a match to TRBD1. CDR3 length equals 15 residues. Germline values: CDR1 SGHRS, CDR2 YFSETQ. V dropped 4 bases and J dropped 2; count of bases not matched to a gene: 6. In DNA, the CDR3 is TGCGCCAGCAGCAGGACAGGTCAGGGCAATCAGCCCCAGCATTTT. This codes for CASSRTGQGNQPQHF.

CDR3 DNA: TGTGCCAGCAGCTCCCTAGCGGTAACCTACGAGCAGTACTTC. Residues: CASSSLAVTYEQYF. The V gene is TRBV5-4, the J gene TRBJ2-7; 7 nucleotides align to TRBD2. Germline assignment: CDR1 SGHNT and CDR2 YYREEE (reference sequence). V was pared by 3 bases and J by 2 bases, with 5 bases of the junction left unmatched. The CDR3 runs to 14 residues.

The chain combines TRBV6-1 with TRBJ1-4; 8 bases are shared with TRBD1. V lost 1 base to trimming and J lost 7 bases; unmatched junction nucleotides: 2. The CDR3 is made up of 14 amino acids. Germline V gene data show CDR1 as MNHNS and CDR2 as SASEGT. Here the CDR3 DNA reads TGTGCCAGCAGTGAAGGGACAGGGTTTGAAAAACTGTTTTTT. Its protein product is CASSEGTGFEKLFF.

The chain combines TRBV27 with TRBJ1-6; unclear D gene. The CDR3 is 12 residues long. Germline V gene sequence: CDR1 MNHEY, CDR2 SMNVEV (reference sequence). The V end was cut by 6 bases, the J end by 7 bases, with 7 bases between. CDR3 coding DNA: TGTGCCAGCAGACGGGTAAATTCACCCCTCCACTTT. Protein sequence: CASRRVNSPLHF.

This chain joins TRBV7-9 and TRBJ2-4, with 9 bases fitting TRBD1. The CDR3 sequence is 17 residues long. CDR1 and CDR2 from the germline V gene are SEHNR and FQNEAQ (reference sequence). J lost 1 base, V lost 1 base, and 5 bases had no gene match. The CDR3 DNA reads as TGTGCCAGCAGCTTAGTAGGACAGGGGAGGGCCAAAAACATTCAGTACTTC. Protein product: CASSLVGQGRAKNIQYF.

The CDR3 loop is CASSPGWRGAYNEQFF. CDR3 coding DNA: TGCGCCAGCAGCCCGGGATGGCGGGGGGCCTACAATGAGCAGTTCTTC. This chain links TRBV5-1 with TRBJ2-1, with 8 nucleotides matching TRBD2. Germline-derived CDR1 and CDR2 are SGHRS and YFSETQ. Trimming at V came to 4 bases and at J to 2 bases, leaving 8 bases not matched to a gene. The CDR3 totals 16 residues.